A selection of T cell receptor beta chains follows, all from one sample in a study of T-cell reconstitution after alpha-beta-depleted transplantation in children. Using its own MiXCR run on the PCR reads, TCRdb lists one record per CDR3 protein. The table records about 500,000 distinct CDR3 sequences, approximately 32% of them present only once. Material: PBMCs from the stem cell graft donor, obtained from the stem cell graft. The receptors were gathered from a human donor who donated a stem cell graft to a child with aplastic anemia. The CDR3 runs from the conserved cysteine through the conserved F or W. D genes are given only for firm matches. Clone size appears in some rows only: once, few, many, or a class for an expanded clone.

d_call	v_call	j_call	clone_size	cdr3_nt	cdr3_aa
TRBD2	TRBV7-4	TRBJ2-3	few	TGTGCCAGCAGCTCAAGCTGGGGTGGCGCGACTAGCCCAGATACGCAGTATTTT	CASSSSWGGATSPDTQYF
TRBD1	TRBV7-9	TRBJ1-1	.	TGTGCCAGCAGCCGACAGGGAGGGGGGACTGAAGCTTTCTTT	CASSRQGGGTEAFF
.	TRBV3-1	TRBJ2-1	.	TGTGCCAGCAGCGCCGGGACATTAACCCTCTTC	CASSAGTLTLF
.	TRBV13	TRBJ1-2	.	TGTGCCAGCAGCTTAGCGACTGCAAGACCCTATGGCTACACCTTC	CASSLATARPYGYTF
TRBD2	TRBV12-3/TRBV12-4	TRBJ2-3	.	TGTGCCAGCAGTTCCTGGATATCGACTAGCGGGAGTGGGTATTTT	CASSSWISTSGSGYF
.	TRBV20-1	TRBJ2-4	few	TGCAGTGCGCTTCAGGGTCTAGCCAAAAACATTCAGTACTTC	CSALQGLAKNIQYF
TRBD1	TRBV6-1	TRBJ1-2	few	TGTGCCAGCACGACTAAGACAGGGGCATCCTCTCATGGCTACACCTTC	CASTTKTGASSHGYTF
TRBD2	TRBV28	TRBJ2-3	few	TGTGCCAGCAGTTTATGGAGGGTAGCGGGATCTCATACGCAGTATTTT	CASSLWRVAGSHTQYF
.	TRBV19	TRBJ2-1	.	TGTGCCAGTAGTATAGAGGACAACTCCTACAATGAGCAGTTCTTC	CASSIEDNSYNEQFF
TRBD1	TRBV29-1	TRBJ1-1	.	TGCAGCGTTGCTGTCAGGGGGAACATGAACACTGAAGCTTTCTTT	CSVAVRGNMNTEAFF
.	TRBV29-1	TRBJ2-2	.	TGCAGCGTAAAGGGGACCGGGGAGCTGTTTTTT	CSVKGTGELFF
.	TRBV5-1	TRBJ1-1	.	TGCGCCAGCAGCTACAGTTCTCTTCAGGAGGGCCGTGAAGCTTTCTTT	CASSYSSLQEGREAFF
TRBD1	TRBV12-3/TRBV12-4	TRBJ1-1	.	TGTGCCAGCGCCCATAACAGGGGGAACACTGAAGCTTTCTTT	CASAHNRGNTEAFF
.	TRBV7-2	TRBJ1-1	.	TGTGCCAGCACCTTGGGGCAGGACAACACTGAAGCTTTCTTT	CASTLGQDNTEAFF
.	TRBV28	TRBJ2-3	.	TGTGCCAGCAGTTTAGCCTTTTCCGGAGAGGGCACAGATACGCAGTATTTT	CASSLAFSGEGTDTQYF
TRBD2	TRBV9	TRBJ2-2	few	TGTGCCAGCAGCTCCCCGGGACTAGGGAACACCGGGGAGCTGTTTTTT	CASSSPGLGNTGELFF
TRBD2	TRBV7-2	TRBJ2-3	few	TGTGCCAGCAGCCCCGGGACTAGCGGGAGGGCAGATACGCAGTATTTT	CASSPGTSGRADTQYF
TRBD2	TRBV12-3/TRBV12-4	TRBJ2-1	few	TGTGCCAGCAGTTCGGGACTAGGGCAGTTCTTC	CASSSGLGQFF
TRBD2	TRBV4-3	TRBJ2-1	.	TGCGCCAGCAGCCAAGATCGGCTAGCGGACAATGAGCAGTTCTTC	CASSQDRLADNEQFF
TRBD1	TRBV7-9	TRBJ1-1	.	TGTGCCAGCAGTTCCTTGGGGACAGAAAACACTGAAGCTTTCTTT	CASSSLGTENTEAFF
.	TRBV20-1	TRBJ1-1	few	TGCAGTGCTAGGCTGGGGAACACTGAAGCTTTCTTT	CSARLGNTEAFF
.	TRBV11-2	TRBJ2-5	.	TGTGCCAGCAGCGAAAATCGTGGACAGAGAAAGACCCAGTACTTC	CASSENRGQRKTQYF
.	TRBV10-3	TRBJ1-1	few	TGTGCCATCAGTGCAACAACATCGGGACAAAACACTGAAGCTTTCTTT	CAISATTSGQNTEAFF
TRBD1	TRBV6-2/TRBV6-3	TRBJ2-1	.	TGTGCCAGCATCCCTAGGACAGGAAGTGGGTACAATGAGCAGTTCTTC	CASIPRTGSGYNEQFF
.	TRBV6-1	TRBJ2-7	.	TGTGCCAGCATGACGAGGGTCGGTAGCGCCTACGAGCAGTACTTC	CASMTRVGSAYEQYF
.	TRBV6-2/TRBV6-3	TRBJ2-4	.	TGTGCCAGCAGCGGGTTTGAGGCGAGGTCCAAAAACATTCAGTACTTC	CASSGFEARSKNIQYF
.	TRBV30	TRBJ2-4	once	TGTGCCTGGAGCACCGGCCACCGCGACATTCAGTACTTC	CAWSTGHRDIQYF
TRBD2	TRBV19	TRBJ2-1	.	TGTGCCAGTACCCGGGGAGGGAGCGGTTCCTACAATGAGCAGTTCTTC	CASTRGGSGSYNEQFF
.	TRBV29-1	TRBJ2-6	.	TGCAGCGTTGTTACGGGAACTGGGGCCAACGTCCTGACTTTC	CSVVTGTGANVLTF
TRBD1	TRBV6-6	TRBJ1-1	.	TGTGCCAGCGGACAGGGGGGCAGGGCCGAAGCTTTCTTT	CASGQGGRAEAFF
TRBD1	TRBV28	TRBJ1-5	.	TGTGCCAGCAGTTCACAGGGGGGTACAAATCAGCCCCAGCATTTT	CASSSQGGTNQPQHF
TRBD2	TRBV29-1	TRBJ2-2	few	TGCAGCGTGAGAGGACCCAGCGGGGCCACCGGGGAGCTGTTTTTT	CSVRGPSGATGELFF
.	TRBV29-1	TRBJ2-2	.	TGCAGCGTCTGGACAGACACCGGGGAGCTGTTTTTT	CSVWTDTGELFF
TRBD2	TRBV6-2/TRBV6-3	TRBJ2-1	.	TGTGCCAGCAGTTACTGGACAACTAGCGGCCCGCCTTCGGGGCAGTTCTTC	CASSYWTTSGPPSGQFF
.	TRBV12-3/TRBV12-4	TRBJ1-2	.	TGTGCCAGCAGTCGTGTCGGGAGGAACTATGGCTACACCTTC	CASSRVGRNYGYTF
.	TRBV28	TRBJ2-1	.	TGTGCCACCCGCCGGTTAGGGAGCTCCTACAATGAGCAGTTCTTC	CATRRLGSSYNEQFF
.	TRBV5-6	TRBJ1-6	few	TGTGCCAGCAGCTTGGAAGGACGGAAAAATTCACCCCTCCACTTT	CASSLEGRKNSPLHF
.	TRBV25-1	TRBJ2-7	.	TGTGCCAGCTCCCGTCCAATGGGCCTCGGCGAGCAGTACTTC	CASSRPMGLGEQYF
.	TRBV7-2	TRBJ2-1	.	TGTGCCAGCAGCCCCTATAGCGGATTCAACAATGAGCAGTTCTTC	CASSPYSGFNNEQFF
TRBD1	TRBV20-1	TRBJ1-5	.	TGCAGTGCTAGGAGTTGGGAACAGGGGGCTCTGTTATTTGGGGATAGCAATCAGCCCCAGCATTTT	CSARSWEQGALLFGDSNQPQHF
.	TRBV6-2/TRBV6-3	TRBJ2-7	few	TGTGCCAGCAGTTACATCTTAGGGACCGCCTACGAGCAGTACTTC	CASSYILGTAYEQYF
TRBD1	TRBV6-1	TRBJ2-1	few	TGTGCCAGCAGTCCAGGGGGACGCTACAATGAGCAGTTCTTC	CASSPGGRYNEQFF
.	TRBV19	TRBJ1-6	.	TGTGCCAGTAGTGAGGGAGACGCTAATTCACCCCTCCACTTT	CASSEGDANSPLHF
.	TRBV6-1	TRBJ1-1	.	TGTGCCAGCAGAGCCGACAGGAACACTGAAGCTTTCTTT	CASRADRNTEAFF
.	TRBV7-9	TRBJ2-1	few	TGTGCCAGCAGCTCGGACAGTTGGGCCTACAATGAGCAGTTCTTC	CASSSDSWAYNEQFF
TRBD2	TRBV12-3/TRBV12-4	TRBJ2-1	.	TGTGCCAGCAGTTCGACTAGCGGGGGGATAGGCAATGAGCAGTTCTTC	CASSSTSGGIGNEQFF
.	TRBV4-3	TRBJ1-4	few	TGCGCCAGCAGCCAACAGGGTCGTCTGGAAAAACTGTTTTTT	CASSQQGRLEKLFF
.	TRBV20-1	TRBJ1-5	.	TGCAGTGCTAGAGTAGGGGGTTATAGCAATCAGCCCCAGCATTTT	CSARVGGYSNQPQHF